This T cell receptor (beta chain) was found in a study of T-cell reconstitution after alpha-beta-depleted transplantation in children. Preparing the TCRbeta library involved the use of unique molecular identifiers. TCRdb fed the PCR reads into MiXCR, producing one record per CDR3 protein. The sample yields almost 250,000 distinct CDR3 sequences, about a quarter seen once. Findings of the study overall: About two months after transplant, alpha-beta T cells reportedly came from several hundred expanded graft clones. Some patients' high day-60 TCRbeta diversity was attributed to recipient cells surviving conditioning. A year had passed since transplant, and T-cell counts and diversity by then came mostly from newly produced T cells.

CDR1 is SGHTA and CDR2 is FQGTGA in the germline V gene. The CDR3 runs to 16 residues. The V gene end was trimmed by 2 bases and the J gene end by 4 bases; junction bases not matched to a gene: 10. The sample holds many counts of this clonotype. Its antigen is as yet unknown. The J gene is TRBJ2-7, the V gene TRBV7-3, with 8 bases matching TRBD1. This TCR was recovered from a girl aged 2 to 9 with Fanconi anemia, due to receive a stem cell transplant. The sample consisted of PBMCs, taken before TCRalphabeta/CD19-depleted stem cell transplant. Written as DNA, the CDR3 is TGTGCCAGCAGCTTACGCCCCGGACAGGGAGTTTACGAGCAGTACTTC. Translating it yields CASSLRPGQGVYEQYF.